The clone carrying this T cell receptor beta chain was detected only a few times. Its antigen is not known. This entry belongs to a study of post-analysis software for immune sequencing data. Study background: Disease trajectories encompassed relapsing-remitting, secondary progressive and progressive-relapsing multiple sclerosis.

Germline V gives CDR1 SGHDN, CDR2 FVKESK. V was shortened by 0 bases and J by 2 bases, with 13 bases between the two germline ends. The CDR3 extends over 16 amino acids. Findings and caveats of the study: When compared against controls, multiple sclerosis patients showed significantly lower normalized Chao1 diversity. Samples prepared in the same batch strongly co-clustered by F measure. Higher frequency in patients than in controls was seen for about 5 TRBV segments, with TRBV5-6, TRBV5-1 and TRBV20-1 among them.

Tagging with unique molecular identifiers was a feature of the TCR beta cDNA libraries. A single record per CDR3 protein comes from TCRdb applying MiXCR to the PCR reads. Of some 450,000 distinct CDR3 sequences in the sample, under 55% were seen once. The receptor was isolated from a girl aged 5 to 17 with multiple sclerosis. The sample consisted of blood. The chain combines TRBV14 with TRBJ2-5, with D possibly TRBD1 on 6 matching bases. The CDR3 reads CASSQDTGTLQETQYF. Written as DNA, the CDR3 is TGTGCCAGCAGCCAAGATACCGGGACATTGCAAGAGACCCAGTACTTC.